Listed here are 31 T cell receptor beta chains from one sample, sequenced in a study of T cell therapy after organ transplantation. These receptors have no identified antigens. TCRdb keeps only in-frame clones here, not all; method: immunoSEQ multiplex PCR. The sample yields 2,100 or so clones, about 90% seen once. Material: CD8+ T cells from blood, obtained before autologous CMV-specific T cell therapy. These TCRs come from a human patient who had received a solid organ transplant and had CMV disease.

This clone was picked up a small number of times. The CDR3 region has the DNA TGTGCCAGCAGTACAGGGCTCAATCAGCCCCAGCATTTT. Translating it yields CASSTGLNQPQHF. The chain combines TRBV28 with TRBJ1-5, with D possibly being TRBD1 (6 bases). The germline CDR1 and CDR2 sequences are MDHEN and SYDVKM. With 5 bases removed from V and 3 bases from J, the gap between germline ends came to 8 bases. The CDR3 extends over 13 amino acids.

V and J are TRBV4-1 and TRBJ2-7, with D possibly TRBD2 on 6 matching bases. In germline, CDR1 is MGHRA, CDR2 YSYEKL. The germline V and J ends were trimmed by 4 bases and 6 bases, with 19 bases remaining between them. The CDR3 is 15 amino acids. In DNA, the CDR3 is TGCGCCAGCAGCCTCAGGGACTTTGGGCTCGGCGAGCAGTACTTC. Encoded protein: CASSLRDFGLGEQYF.

This clone was seen just once. This chain joins TRBV28 and TRBJ1-1; the D is unclear. Trimming removed 1 base at V and 1 base at J, with 7 bases between. The CDR3 extends over 14 amino acids. Germline V gene lookup returns CDR1 MDHEN and CDR2 SYDVKM. CDR3 amino acids: CASSLLGENTEAFF. Written as DNA, the CDR3 is TGTGCCAGCAGTTTATTAGGAGAGAACACTGAAGCTTTCTTT.

This sequence joins TRBV11-2 and TRBJ2-7; no clear D. Trimming took off 1 base at V and 12 bases at J, with 13 bases between the two ends. This CDR3 comprises 12 residues. In germline, CDR1 is SGHAT, CDR2 FQNNGV. CDR3: CASSLGGYETYF. DNA for the CDR3: TGTGCCAGCAGCTTAGGGGGTTATGAAACGTACTTC.

The chain has TRBV27 and TRBJ2-7; D is possibly TRBD1 or TRBD2 (5 bases each). The V and J ends lost 3 bases and 5 bases respectively, with 8 bases between them. Germline V gene lookup returns CDR1 MNHEY and CDR2 SMNVEV (reference sequence). This CDR3 contains 12 residues. The DNA of the CDR3 is TGTGCCAGCAGTTTTGGGGGTCACGAGCAGTACTTC. Its translation: CASSFGGHEQYF.

The chain carries TRBV30 and TRBJ2-2; tentative D call: TRBD2 (6 bases). V lost 4 bases and J lost 6, with 12 bases in between. The CDR3 is 13 residues long. The germline CDR1 and CDR2 sequences are GTSNPN and SVGIG (reference sequence). This chain's CDR3 is CAWKPGLSGELFF. The CDR3 region has the DNA TGTGCCTGGAAACCCGGACTATCCGGGGAGCTGTTTTTT.

The chain joins TRBV5-1 to TRBJ2-3, with D maybe TRBD2 (6 bases). CDR3 length: 15 amino acids. Trimming took 1 base from V and 0 from J, leaving 9 bases between them. Germline V gene lookup returns CDR1 SGHRS and CDR2 YFSETQ. DNA of the CDR3: TGCGCCAGCAGCTTGATAGCGGATAGCACAGATACGCAGTATTTT. This codes for CASSLIADSTDTQYF.

This sequence joins TRBV9 and TRBJ2-7; 11 bases are a match to TRBD2. CDR3 length equals 14 residues. V was clipped by 3 bases and J by 3 bases; unmatched bases: 2. Germline-derived CDR1 and CDR2 are SGDLS and YYNGEE. The CDR3 bases are TGTGCCAGCAGCGAGGGACTAGCGGACTACGAGCAGTACTTC. Translating gives CASSEGLADYEQYF.

For this clone: Relative to the germline gene, one junction end is altered; a read error may explain this. The rearrangement links TRBV7-9 to TRBJ1-2; D unresolved. CDR3 length: 14 amino acids. From germline, CDR1 is SEHNR and CDR2 FQNEAQ (reference sequence). CDR3 sequence: CASSLGSFPYRYTF. The CDR3 nucleotides read TGTGCCAGCAGCTTAGGGTCTTTTCCCTATCGCTACACCTTC.

The chain combines TRBV7-9 with TRBJ2-7, with TRBD2 as a possible D gene (6 bases). This CDR3 has 14 amino acids. Trimming pared 4 bases from V and 2 bases from J, leaving 12 bases between. Germline V gene sequence: CDR1 SEHNR, CDR2 FQNEAQ (reference sequence). The CDR3 DNA reads as TGTGCCAGCAGCTCACGGGACTCAACCTACGAGCAGTACTTC. Amino acid sequence: CASSSRDSTYEQYF.

This chain links TRBV28 with TRBJ2-2, with TRBD2 matching 7 bases. The V gene end was trimmed by 3 bases and the J gene end by 5 bases; junction bases not matched to a gene: 6. The CDR3 totals 15 residues. Germline lookup yields CDR1 MDHEN and CDR2 SYDVKM. The CDR3 sequence is CASSLAGVETGELFF. For the CDR3, the DNA is TGTGCCAGCAGTTTGGCGGGAGTAGAAACCGGGGAGCTGTTTTTT.

The V and J genes are TRBV28 and TRBJ2-7, with a weak D call TRBD1 (5 bases). Trimming took off 2 bases at V and 12 bases at J, with 11 bases between the two ends. This CDR3 is 11 amino acids long. Germline CDR1 MDHEN, CDR2 SYDVKM. The CDR3 sequence is CASSLGPGLYF. CDR3 nucleotide sequence: TGTGCCAGCAGTTTAGGGCCAGGGTTGTACTTC.

This clone was counted a single time. The chain is built from TRBV9 and TRBJ2-7; TRBD2 might be the D (6 bases). This CDR3 region has 13 residues. Per germline, CDR1 SGDLS and CDR2 YYNGEE. The V end was cut by 4 bases, the J end by 3 bases, with 11 bases between. CDR3 DNA sequence: TGTGCCAGCAGCCCCACGGGGGACTACGAGCAGTACTTC. Protein product: CASSPTGDYEQYF.

V usage is TRBV10-2 and J usage is TRBJ2-1; a possible D gene is TRBD2 (5 bases). Germline loops: CDR1 WSHSY, CDR2 SAAADI. The CDR3 consists of 15 residues. The ends were cut back, 3 bases at V and 3 bases at J, with 12 bases in the middle. The CDR3 region has the DNA TGCGCCAGCAGTGACAGCGGCCCGGTCTACAATGAGCAGTTCTTC. This translates into CASSDSGPVYNEQFF.

V usage is TRBV9 and J usage is TRBJ1-2, with TRBD1 as a possible D gene (5 bases). Trimming shortened V by 4 bases and J by 4 bases, and 14 bases separated the two germline ends. Germline V CDR1 and CDR2: SGDLS, YYNGEE. This CDR3 spans 14 amino acids. The CDR3 reads CASSKSGTSYGYTF. The CDR3 DNA sequence: TGTGCCAGCAGCAAGTCGGGGACGTCCTATGGCTACACCTTC.

The V and J genes are TRBV9 and TRBJ2-1; TRBD2 agrees at 11 bases. V lost 0 bases and J lost 6; bases outside the gene matches: 11. CDR1 is SGDLS and CDR2 is YYNGEE in the germline V gene. The CDR3 consists of 18 residues. CDR3 nucleotides: TGTGCCAGCAGCGTAGGTCTAGCGGGAGGTGCTAAGGTCAATGAGCAGTTCTTC. This codes for CASSVGLAGGAKVNEQFF.

This clone was recorded a few times. V and J are TRBV15 and TRBJ2-3; 10 bases are a match to TRBD2. This CDR3 region has 18 residues. Germline loops: CDR1 LNHNV, CDR2 YYDKDF (reference sequence). J lost 6 bases, V lost 0 bases, and 12 bases had no gene match. CDR3 protein: CATSRDLLAGAPGDTQYF. CDR3 DNA sequence: TGTGCCACCAGCAGAGATCTCCTAGCGGGAGCTCCTGGGGATACGCAGTATTTT.

This rearrangement joins TRBV14 to TRBJ1-1; TRBD1 matches 9 bases. The V gene end was trimmed by 1 base and the J gene end by 0 bases; junction bases not matched to a gene: 3. Germline-derived CDR1 and CDR2 are SGHDN and FVKESK. The CDR3 loop spans 16 amino acids. CDR3 protein: CASSQGTGVMNTEAFF. In DNA, the CDR3 is TGTGCCAGCAGCCAAGGGACAGGGGTCATGAACACTGAAGCTTTCTTT. Variable domain in full (rest from reference TRBV14 and TRBJ1-1): EAGVTQFPSHSVIEKGQTVTLRCDPISGHDNLYWYRRVMGKEIKFLLHFVKESKQDESGMPNNRFLAERTGGTYSTLKVQPAELEDSGVYFCASSQGTGVMNTEAFFGQGTRLTVV.

This clone was counted once. V and J are TRBV5-1 and TRBJ1-1; 9 bases fit TRBD1. The germline V gene has CDR1 SGHRS and CDR2 YFSETQ. There are 14 residues in the CDR3. J was trimmed by 4 bases and V by 7 bases; bases with no gene match: 8. The CDR3 here is CASASGTGSTEAFF. In nucleotides, the CDR3 is TGCGCCAGCGCAAGCGGGACAGGGTCCACTGAAGCTTTCTTT.

The J gene is TRBJ2-7, the V gene TRBV7-9; D not resolved. Germline-derived CDR1 and CDR2 are SEHNR and FQNEAQ (reference sequence). The CDR3 length is 16 residues. The V end was cut by 1 base, the J end by 3 bases, with 16 bases between. This chain's CDR3 is CASSLVSRVINYEQYF. CDR3 bases: TGTGCCAGCAGCTTAGTTTCAAGGGTAATTAACTACGAGCAGTACTTC.

This clone was counted once. The chain uses TRBV4-1 and TRBJ2-7, with TRBD2 identical over 9 bases. V lost 0 bases and J lost 0; bases outside the gene matches: 3. This CDR3 region has 16 residues. CDR1 is MGHRA, CDR2 YSYEKL, per germline. The CDR3 spells CASSQEAGGVSYEQYF. CDR3 sequence (DNA): TGCGCCAGCAGCCAAGAAGCGGGAGGAGTCTCCTACGAGCAGTACTTC.

The CDR3 DNA sequence: TGCAGCGTTCAAGGACAGGGGACCGGGGAGCTGTTTTTT. Its translation: CSVQGQGTGELFF. This chain uses TRBV29-1 with TRBJ2-2, with 9 bases aligning to TRBD1. There are 13 residues in the CDR3. V lost 5 bases to trimming and J lost 5 bases; unmatched junction nucleotides: 3. Per the germline V gene, CDR1 is SQVTM and CDR2 is ANQGSEA.

J is TRBJ2-2 and V is TRBV6-5; D gene ambiguous. Deletions cut 0 bases from V and 1 base from J, with 9 bases between. The germline gives CDR1 MNHEY, CDR2 SVGAGI. This CDR3 contains 16 residues. The CDR3 DNA follows: TGTGCCAGCAGTTACTCCGGGCTTGGGAACACCGGGGAGCTGTTTTTT. Its translation: CASSYSGLGNTGELFF.

The gene calls are TRBV7-9 and TRBJ1-1; D unclear. From germline, CDR1 is SEHNR and CDR2 FQNEAQ (reference sequence). V shed 5 bases and J shed 3 bases, with 10 bases lying between them. The CDR3 is 13 amino acids. CDR3 nucleotides: TGTGCCAGCAGCCTTCGGGATCACACTGAAGCTTTCTTT. This codes for CASSLRDHTEAFF. Using reference TRBV7-9 and TRBJ1-1 for the parts outside the CDR3, the full variable domain is DTGVSQNPRHKITKRGQNVTFRCDPISEHNRLYWYRQTLGQGPEFLTYFQNEAQLEKSRLLSDRFSAERPKGSFSTLEIQRTEQGDSAMYLCASSLRDHTEAFFGQGTRLTVV.

V gene TRBV6-4 combines with J gene TRBJ2-3, with 8 positions matching TRBD2. Germline V gene sequence: CDR1 MRHNA, CDR2 SNTAGT. The CDR3 consists of 14 residues. With V trimmed by 4 bases and J by 2 bases, 2 bases remained unmatched. Here the CDR3 reads CASSAGGPTDTQYF. The CDR3 nucleotides are TGTGCCAGCAGTGCGGGAGGGCCCACAGATACGCAGTATTTT.

This chain links TRBV6-5 with TRBJ2-7, with D possibly matching TRBD1 (6 bases). Trimming stripped 10 bases from V and 4 bases from J, with 17 bases between. Germline V CDR1 and CDR2: MNHEY, SVGAGI. CDR3 length: 13 amino acids. The CDR3 spells CATSRGVGYEQYF. In DNA, the CDR3 is TGTGCCACCAGCAGGGGTGTTGGGTACGAGCAGTACTTC.

The chain combines TRBV28 with TRBJ2-4, with 9 bases identical to TRBD1. J gave up 3 bases and V 3 bases, and 9 bases lay outside the gene matches. The CDR3 spans 17 residues. Germline CDR1 MDHEN, CDR2 SYDVKM. In DNA, the CDR3 is TGTGCCAGCAGTTTGAGGGACAGGGTCATTGTCAAAAACATTCAGTACTTC. Its translation: CASSLRDRVIVKNIQYF.

V and J are TRBV5-4 and TRBJ1-5, with D uncertain. This CDR3 has 13 residues. V was shortened by 5 bases and J by 6 bases, with 12 bases between the two germline ends. Germline CDR1 reads SGHNT; CDR2 reads YYREEE (reference sequence). For the CDR3, the DNA is TGTGCCAGCAGTCCGGGCCCGGGTCAGCCCCAGCATTTT. As protein: CASSPGPGQPQHF.

The rearrangement uses TRBV7-3 and TRBJ2-5, with 13 bases fitting TRBD2. J lost 5 bases, V lost 5 bases, and 14 bases had no gene match. This CDR3 is 18 amino acids long. Germline CDR1 SGHTA, CDR2 FQGTGA. The CDR3 loop is CASSPLGALAGGPETQYF. The DNA of the CDR3 is TGTGCCAGCAGCCCCTTAGGGGCACTAGCGGGGGGGCCGGAGACCCAGTACTTC.

The sample holds one count of this clone. The chain recombines TRBV28 with TRBJ2-1; no clear D gene. The CDR3 covers 12 residues. With 6 bases removed from V and 12 bases from J, the gap between germline ends came to 15 bases. Germline V gene sequence: CDR1 MDHEN, CDR2 SYDVKM. CDR3 loop: CASSPTTRVQFF. CDR3 bases: TGTGCCAGCAGCCCGACCACTCGAGTGCAGTTCTTC.

This chain uses TRBV27 with TRBJ1-6, with D hard to call. Germline loops: CDR1 MNHEY, CDR2 SMNVEV (reference sequence). Trimming removed 8 bases at V and 9 bases at J, with 8 bases between. The CDR3 has 11 amino acids. DNA for the CDR3: TGTGCCAGCGGCCCCAGTTCACCCCTCCACTTT. Protein product: CASGPSSPLHF.